The 25 T cell receptor beta chains given below trace back to one sample, sequenced in a study of T-cell memory formation after mild COVID-19. TCRdb redid the calling of the 5' RACE reads with MiXCR, one entry per CDR3 protein. The sample includes hundreds of thousands of distinct CDR3 sequences, about 20% of them seen just once. Sequenced: PBMCs or a T cell subset sorted from them (not recorded which). The receptors shown here come from an adult woman who had mild COVID-19 (a few samples of this study predate the infection). Cell type and time point are not known.

The chain couples TRBV11-3 to TRBJ2-5; D is undetermined. Germline assignment: CDR1 SGHNT and CDR2 YENEEA. Trimming pared 1 base from V and 7 bases from J, leaving 10 bases between. This CDR3 has 13 amino acids. CDR3 sequence: CASSLAPLGTQYF. CDR3 nucleotide sequence: TGTGCCAGCAGCTTAGCCCCTCTGGGGACCCAGTACTTC.

The sample holds a few counts of this clonotype. The genes are TRBV29-1 and TRBJ2-1, with a possible D match to TRBD1 (6 bases). The germline V gene has CDR1 SQVTM and CDR2 ANQGSEA. The CDR3 extends over 16 amino acids. V lost 6 bases and J 4 bases, leaving 22 bases between the germline ends. The CDR3 is CSVSGTHRKSYNEQFF. DNA for the CDR3: TGCAGCGTATCGGGGACACACCGAAAAAGTTACAATGAGCAGTTCTTC.

In this sample, this clonotype turned up many times. The rearrangement joins TRBV10-3 to TRBJ2-7, with a possible D match to TRBD2 (5 bases). With 5 bases removed from V and 2 bases from J, the gap between germline ends came to 13 bases. The CDR3 spans 14 residues. Germline V gene sequence: CDR1 ENHRY, CDR2 SYGVKD. CDR3 nucleotides: TGTGCCATCAGTCCCGAGGGCCCTCCCTACGAGCAGTACTTC. This codes for CAISPEGPPYEQYF.

The CDR3 nucleotides are TGTGCCTGGAGTGTAGGTCTGGGGGAGCAGTACTTC. It yields the protein CAWSVGLGEQYF. This sequence joins TRBV30 and TRBJ2-7; D uncertain. Per the germline V gene, CDR1 is GTSNPN and CDR2 is SVGIG (reference sequence). CDR3 length equals 12 residues. V was pared by 0 bases and J by 7 bases, with 10 bases between.

This clonotype showed up just a few times. In DNA, the CDR3 is TGTGCCAGCAGCGTAGACAGGAACACGGGGAATGAGCAGTTCTTC. This sequence encodes CASSVDRNTGNEQFF. The J gene is TRBJ2-1, the V gene TRBV9; D may correspond to TRBD1 or TRBD2 (5 bases each). Germline V lookup: CDR1 SGDLS, CDR2 YYNGEE. V was shortened by 0 bases and J by 7 bases, with 14 bases between the two germline ends. The CDR3 extends over 15 amino acids.

This chain joins TRBV15 and TRBJ2-2; a weak D match, TRBD2 (5 bases). The CDR3 consists of 19 residues. Germline CDR1 reads LNHNV; CDR2 reads YYDKDF (reference sequence). V shed 0 bases and J shed 2 bases, with 19 bases lying between them. The CDR3 spells CATSRERPRGLINTGELFF. CDR3 bases: TGTGCCACCAGCAGAGAAAGGCCACGCGGACTGATAAACACCGGGGAGCTGTTTTTT.

The chain has TRBV7-9 and TRBJ2-4, with 12 bases that match TRBD2. The CDR3 loop spans 14 amino acids. V lost 5 bases and J lost 9; bases outside the gene matches: 5. The germline gives CDR1 SEHNR, CDR2 FQNEAQ (reference sequence). The DNA for the CDR3 is TGTGCCAGCAGCGTGGCTAGCGGGGGGGGCATTCAGTACTTC. Translation gives CASSVASGGGIQYF.

At least ten counts were recorded for this clonotype. The chain's CDR3 is CSVDLEGVRAQYF. The CDR3 DNA sequence: TGCAGCGTTGACCTCGAAGGTGTCCGGGCCCAGTACTTC. The chain carries TRBV29-1 and TRBJ2-5; no firm D call. Germline lookup yields CDR1 SQVTM and CDR2 ANQGSEA. V shed 3 bases and J shed 9 bases, with 17 bases lying between them. The CDR3 spans 13 residues.

This clonotype was picked up a small number of times. The J gene is TRBJ1-1, the V gene TRBV12-3 or TRBV12-4; 7 nucleotides align to TRBD1. The CDR3 spans 15 residues. V trimming: 8 bases; J trimming: 1 base; junction bases outside the gene matches: 10. In DNA form, the CDR3 reads TGTGCCAGCGGCCTTTCGGGACAGACGAACACTGAAGCTTTCTTT. Translation: CASGLSGQTNTEAFF.

The chain recombines TRBV27 with TRBJ1-1, with D possibly matching TRBD1 (6 bases). The CDR3 length is 16 residues. Trimming took off 6 bases at V and 1 base at J, with 18 bases between the two ends. Germline V gene data show CDR1 as MNHEY and CDR2 as SMNVEV (reference sequence). CDR3 amino acids: CASSSWGRIGNTEAFF. The CDR3 nucleotides are TGTGCCAGCAGCTCTTGGGGGCGCATTGGGAACACTGAAGCTTTCTTT.

This chain links TRBV6-2 or TRBV6-3 with TRBJ2-7; D might be TRBD2 (5 bases). Trimming left V 0 bases short and J 7 bases short, with 16 bases between. The germline gives CDR1 MNHEY, CDR2 SVGEGT. The CDR3 length is 15 residues. CDR3: CASSYSSPASGEQYF. In DNA form, the CDR3 reads TGTGCCAGCAGTTACTCTAGCCCGGCCTCGGGAGAGCAGTACTTC.

V gene TRBV14 combines with J gene TRBJ2-1; a possible D gene is TRBD2 (7 bases). The CDR3 runs 14 residues. The V end was cut by 4 bases, the J end by 9 bases, with 16 bases between. CDR1 is SGHDN and CDR2 is FVKESK in the germline V gene. This CDR3 is CASSRQPGGTEQFF. DNA of the CDR3: TGTGCCAGCAGCCGACAACCGGGGGGCACTGAGCAGTTCTTC. The whole variable domain, remainder taken from reference TRBV14 and TRBJ2-1, is EAGVTQFPSHSVIEKGQTVTLRCDPISGHDNLYWYRRVMGKEIKFLLHFVKESKQDESGMPNNRFLAERTGGTYSTLKVQPAELEDSGVYFCASSRQPGGTEQFFGPGTRLTVL.

The chain has TRBV6-4 and TRBJ2-1; tentatively, D is TRBD2 (6 bases). This CDR3 region has 15 residues. Trimming left V 0 bases short and J 1 base short, with 7 bases between. Germline V gene lookup returns CDR1 MRHNA and CDR2 SNTAGT. The CDR3 is CASSDSEGSYNEQFF. CDR3 coding DNA: TGTGCCAGCAGTGACTCGGAGGGTTCCTACAATGAGCAGTTCTTC.

The gene calls are TRBV6-2 or TRBV6-3 and TRBJ1-2; D might be TRBD1 (6 bases). V was shortened by 2 bases and J by 6 bases, with 16 bases between the two germline ends. This CDR3 spans 15 amino acids. Germline V gene lookup returns CDR1 MNHEY and CDR2 SVGEGT. The CDR3 loop reads CASSYNRGRRDGYTF. CDR3 nucleotide sequence: TGTGCCAGCAGTTACAACCGGGGGCGCAGGGATGGCTACACCTTC.

The gene calls are TRBV20-1 and TRBJ2-3; 11 bases agree with TRBD2. CDR3 size: 15 residues. CDR1 is DFQATT, CDR2 SNEGSKA, per germline (reference sequence). V lost 1 base and J lost 2; bases outside the gene matches: 2. CDR3 in amino acids: CSARVLAGDTDTQYF. Here the CDR3 DNA reads TGCAGTGCTAGAGTACTAGCGGGAGACACAGATACGCAGTATTTT.

This clonotype was counted at least ten times. In DNA form, the CDR3 reads TGTGCCAGCAGCTTAGTTTCGAGCGGAGGAGAGCAGTACTTC. Its protein product is CASSLVSSGGEQYF. J is TRBJ2-7 and V is TRBV7-2; D might be TRBD2 (5 bases). V was trimmed by 1 base and J by 7 bases, leaving 14 bases between them. This CDR3 is built from 14 residues. The germline V gene has CDR1 SGHTA and CDR2 FQGNSA. Variable domain in full (rest from reference TRBV7-2 and TRBJ2-7): GAGVSQSPSNKVTEKGKDVELRCDPISGHTALYWYRQSLGQGLEFLIYFQGNSAPDKSGLPSDRFSAERTGGSVSTLTIQRTQQEDSAVYLCASSLVSSGGEQYFGPGTRLTVT.

The chain is built from TRBV18 and TRBJ2-5; TRBD2 aligns across 11 bases. V was clipped by 0 bases and J by 5 bases; unmatched bases: 5. Germline CDR1 and CDR2: KGHSH and LQKENI. The CDR3 consists of 16 residues. CDR3 nucleotide sequence: TGTGCCAGCTCACCACCAACTAGCGGGAGAAAGGAGACCCAGTACTTC. Protein sequence: CASSPPTSGRKETQYF.

This clonotype has more than one count but fewer than ten. For the CDR3, the DNA is TGCGCCAGCAGTCAGGGACAGCGCACAGATACGCAGTATTTT. Translating gives CASSQGQRTDTQYF. The chain uses TRBV5-1 and TRBJ2-3; TRBD1 aligns across 7 bases. Germline CDR1 reads SGHRS; CDR2 reads YFSETQ. The CDR3 is made up of 14 amino acids. After removal of 5 bases from V and 1 base from J, the junction contained 4 bases not matched to a gene. Combining the CDR3 with reference TRBV5-1 and TRBJ2-3 gives the whole variable domain KAGVTQTPRYLIKTRGQQVTLSCSPISGHRSVSWYQQTPGQGLQFLFEYFSETQRNKGNFPGRFSGRQFSNSRSEMNVSTLELGDSALYLCASSQGQRTDTQYFGPGTRLTVL.

The chain carries TRBV5-1 and TRBJ2-1, with D tentatively TRBD2 (7 bases). This CDR3 is 17 amino acids long. The V end was cut by 0 bases, the J end by 2 bases, with 15 bases between. Germline assignment: CDR1 SGHRS and CDR2 YFSETQ. CDR3 in amino acids: CASSLEWAGAAYNEQFF. CDR3 coding DNA: TGCGCCAGCAGCTTGGAGTGGGCGGGGGCGGCCTACAATGAGCAGTTCTTC.

The V and J genes are TRBV12-3 or TRBV12-4 and TRBJ1-1, with D maybe TRBD1 (6 bases). Between the trimmed V and J ends, which lost 6 bases and 1 base, there was a span of 12 bases. This CDR3 is 14 amino acids long. The CDR3 DNA reads as TGTGCCAGCAGCCAAGGGACATGGAACACTGAAGCTTTCTTT. Translated: CASSQGTWNTEAFF.

The sample holds a few counts of this clonotype. The V and J genes are TRBV10-3 and TRBJ1-1; 7 positions agree with TRBD1. This CDR3 region has 15 residues. Trimming removed 7 bases from V and 1 base from J; junction bases left unmatched: 9. Germline lookup yields CDR1 ENHRY and CDR2 SYGVKD. This chain's CDR3 is CAINSGTVANTEAFF. DNA of the CDR3: TGTGCCATCAATAGCGGGACAGTCGCGAACACTGAAGCTTTCTTT.

There are many counts of this clonotype. J is TRBJ2-1 and V is TRBV2; D may be TRBD1 (5 bases). Germline V gene lookup returns CDR1 SNHLY and CDR2 FYNNEI. V was cut by 3 bases and J by 2 bases, with 8 bases left in between. CDR3 length: 14 amino acids. The CDR3 loop reads CASSERTTYNEQFF. In nucleotides, the CDR3 is TGTGCCAGCAGTGAGAGGACAACCTACAATGAGCAGTTCTTC. Supplemented by reference TRBV2 and TRBJ2-1, the full variable domain reads EPEVTQTPSHQVTQMGQEVILRCVPISNHLYFYWYRQILGQKVEFLVSFYNNEISEKSEIFDDQFSVERPDGSNFTLKIRSTKLEDSAMYFCASSERTTYNEQFFGPGTRLTVL.

This clonotype was counted only a few times. V and J are TRBV12-3 or TRBV12-4 and TRBJ2-7; TRBD1 might be the D (6 bases). This CDR3 is 12 amino acids long. Between the trimmed V and J ends, which lost 8 bases and 3 bases, there was a span of 11 bases. The CDR3 here is CASSDRRYEQYF. CDR3 in DNA: TGTGCCAGCTCGGACAGACGCTACGAGCAGTACTTC.

The chain combines TRBV20-1 with TRBJ1-3; TRBD1 matches 7 bases. The V segment lost 3 bases and the J segment 4 bases; nucleotides outside the gene matches: 6. CDR1 DFQATT and CDR2 SNEGSKA come from the germline V gene (reference sequence). The CDR3 has 14 amino acids. The CDR3: CSASGQAYGNTIYF. The CDR3 region has the DNA TGCAGTGCTAGCGGACAGGCATACGGAAACACCATATATTTT.

The rearrangement uses TRBV6-4 and TRBJ2-1, with 10 bases aligning to TRBD2. Trimming at V came to 3 bases and at J to 5 bases, leaving 4 bases not matched to a gene. The CDR3 loop spans 15 amino acids. Germline V gives CDR1 MRHNA, CDR2 SNTAGT. In nucleotides, the CDR3 is TGTGCCAGCAGTGAGGAGCGGGGGGGCCACAATGAGCAGTTCTTC. This sequence encodes CASSEERGGHNEQFF.